A single sample gave rise to the 26 T cell receptor beta chains below, sequenced in a study of CD8 T cells in ankylosing spondylitis. Using its own MiXCR run on the 5' RACE reads, TCRdb lists one record per CDR3 protein. The table records roughly 180,000 distinct CDR3 sequences, 13% of them present only once. Material for sequencing was blood, either unsorted or a sorted T cell fraction (not recorded which). These receptors all stem from a female donor with ankylosing spondylitis or in good health (not recorded which).

This clonotype occurred a few times. The junction does not match germline at one end; this may be a read error. The V call is TRBV20-1, the J call TRBJ2-3; 8 bases agree with TRBD2. CDR1 DFQATT and CDR2 SNEGSKA come from the germline V gene (reference sequence). The CDR3 spans 17 residues. The CDR3: CCARDWASGSPADTQYF. In DNA form, the CDR3 reads TGCTGTGCTAGAGATTGGGCCAGCGGGAGTCCGGCAGATACGCAGTATTTT.

This chain joins TRBV29-1 and TRBJ1-2, with 7 bases identical to TRBD1. The CDR3 spans 16 residues. Germline lookup yields CDR1 SQVTM and CDR2 ANQGSEA. The CDR3 nucleotides read TGCACCGTAGAACCTGGCCCAGGGGGTACTTCTTATGGCTACACCTTC. Protein sequence: CTVEPGPGGTSYGYTF.

This clonotype came up many times. The rearrangement joins TRBV12-3 or TRBV12-4 to TRBJ1-1, with 8 bases aligning to TRBD1. With 4 bases clipped from V and 4 bases from J, the junction kept 2 bases outside the gene matches. There are 13 residues in the CDR3. The CDR3 coding sequence is TGTGCCAGCAGTTACGGGACAGGCACTGAAGCTTTCTTT. Translation gives CASSYGTGTEAFF.

This clonotype was seen a handful of times. The rearrangement uses TRBV4-3 and TRBJ1-4; 10 nucleotides line up with TRBD1. The CDR3 has 16 residues. V trimming: 0 bases; J trimming: 7 bases; junction bases outside the gene matches: 5. CDR1 and CDR2 from the germline V gene are LGHNA and YSLEER. CDR3 loop: CASSQDQGTGVEKLFF. The CDR3 region has the DNA TGCGCCAGCAGCCAAGATCAGGGGACAGGGGTTGAAAAACTGTTTTTT.

At least ten counts were recorded for this clonotype. J is TRBJ2-5 and V is TRBV15, with 10 bases aligning to TRBD1. This CDR3 is built from 14 residues. V shed 3 bases, J shed 5 bases, and the junction held 3 bases outside the gene matches. Germline CDR1 is LNHNV and CDR2 is YYDKDF (reference sequence). The CDR3 here is CATSSRQGAETQYF. The CDR3 region has the DNA TGTGCCACCAGCAGCAGACAGGGGGCGGAGACCCAGTACTTC.

In its sample, this clonotype was seen many times. The chain uses TRBV5-1 and TRBJ1-1; 7 positions agree with TRBD1. Germline V gene lookup returns CDR1 SGHRS and CDR2 YFSETQ. Trimming took 3 bases from V and 3 from J; bases not matched to a gene: 5. The CDR3 is 14 amino acids. CDR3 sequence (DNA): TGCGCCAGCAGCTCGACAGGGTTTGACACTGAAGCTTTCTTT. Translating gives CASSSTGFDTEAFF.

This clonotype was observed many times. The rearrangement links TRBV9 to TRBJ1-2; D call uncertain. V gave up 3 bases and J gave up 5 bases, with 17 bases separating them. CDR3 size: 15 residues. Per the germline V gene, CDR1 is SGDLS and CDR2 is YYNGEE. The CDR3 DNA reads as TGTGCCAGCAGCGGCGTGGTCGGGTTTGGGTATGGCTACACCTTC. Amino acids: CASSGVVGFGYGYTF.

The table lists this clonotype with many counts. This chain connects TRBV20-1 to TRBJ2-1, with 11 bases aligning to TRBD2. V shed 3 bases, J shed 3 bases, and the junction held 10 bases outside the gene matches. This CDR3 comprises 17 residues. Per germline, CDR1 DFQATT and CDR2 SNEGSKA (reference sequence). CDR3 nucleotide sequence: TGCAGTGCTAGCGCCCCTACTAGCGGGAGTTACTACAATGAGCAGTTCTTC. Its translation is CSASAPTSGSYYNEQFF.

This clonotype was counted at least ten times. V and J are TRBV6-1 and TRBJ2-6, with 7 bases that match TRBD1. The CDR3 extends over 17 amino acids. J was trimmed by 0 bases and V by 6 bases; bases with no gene match: 8. Germline V CDR1 and CDR2: MNHNS, SASEGT. In DNA form, the CDR3 reads TGTGCCAGCAGCCCCAGGACAGGACGCTCTGGGGCCAACGTCCTGACTTTC. Protein product: CASSPRTGRSGANVLTF.

This clonotype was found many times. The rearrangement uses TRBV11-2 and TRBJ2-3, with D hard to call. The V end was cut by 1 base, the J end by 0 bases, with 8 bases between. In germline, CDR1 is SGHAT, CDR2 FQNNGV. The CDR3 has 15 amino acids. The CDR3 loop reads CASSLGRVSTDTQYF. The CDR3 DNA sequence: TGTGCCAGCAGCTTAGGACGAGTGAGCACAGATACGCAGTATTTT.

This clonotype was found many times. The chain combines TRBV11-3 with TRBJ2-1; 7 bases line up with TRBD2. Germline lookup yields CDR1 SGHNT and CDR2 YENEEA. V dropped 1 base and J dropped 9; count of bases not matched to a gene: 6. The CDR3 runs 14 residues. Here the CDR3 reads CASSLGGSLGEQFF. The CDR3, as DNA: TGTGCCAGCAGCTTAGGCGGGAGTCTCGGTGAGCAGTTCTTC.

This clonotype was found many times. V and J are TRBV15 and TRBJ1-4, with 9 positions matching TRBD1. The CDR3 spans 15 residues. Germline assignment: CDR1 LNHNV and CDR2 YYDKDF (reference sequence). With V trimmed by 8 bases and J by 14 bases, 18 bases remained unmatched. Here the CDR3 reads CATCTTHVSGTGLFF. The CDR3 nucleotides read TGTGCCACCTGCACCACACACGTTTCCGGGACAGGGCTGTTTTTT. Full variable domain (missing parts from reference TRBV15 and TRBJ1-4): DAMVIQNPRYQVTQFGKPVTLSCSQTLNHNVMYWYQQKSSQAPKLLFHYYDKDFNNEADTPDNFQSRRPNTSFCFLDIRSPGLGDTAMYLCATCTTHVSGTGLFFGSGTQLSVL.

This clonotype has at least ten counts. The chain has TRBV7-9 and TRBJ1-2; a possible D gene is TRBD1 (6 bases). CDR3 length equals 15 residues. Germline V gene data show CDR1 as SEHNR and CDR2 as FQNEAQ (reference sequence). V shed 2 bases and J shed 3 bases, with 13 bases lying between them. The CDR3 DNA reads TGTGCCAGCAGCTTAACCCCGGGGGGCGACTATGGCTACACCTTC. Protein product: CASSLTPGGDYGYTF.

This chain joins TRBV11-2 and TRBJ2-3; 10 bases are a match to TRBD2. The length of the CDR3 is 18 residues. Germline values: CDR1 SGHAT, CDR2 FQNNGV. The ends lost 1 base at V and 1 base at J; junction bases unmatched: 8. CDR3 sequence reads: CASSLGPGLATRTDTQYF. As DNA, the CDR3 is TGTGCCAGCAGCTTAGGCCCGGGACTAGCGACCCGCACAGATACGCAGTATTTT.

Turning to this clonotype: This clone may be a read error of a much larger clone one base away. The chain links TRBV4-3 to TRBJ2-5; 10 bases align to TRBD1. The CDR3 length is 15 residues. Germline V gene data show CDR1 as LGHNA and CDR2 as YSLEER. The CDR3 is CASSQMGQGQETQSF. CDR3 DNA: TGCGCCAGCAGCCAGATGGGACAGGGGCAAGAGACCCAGTCCTTC.

Note on this clonotype: This may be a read error, as it is one base from a much larger clone. This chain uses TRBV20-1 with TRBJ2-3, with a tentative D call TRBD1 (5 bases). Germline CDR1 is DFQATT and CDR2 is SNEGSKA (reference sequence). Deletions cut 5 bases from V and 2 bases from J, with 14 bases between. The CDR3 has 14 residues. CDR3 bases: TGCAGTGCTTGTGGGGCCCGAAACACAGATACGCAGTATTTT. Translating gives CSACGARNTDTQYF.

As concerns this clonotype: A much more abundant neighbour one base away suggests this may be a read error. The chain links TRBV6-1 to TRBJ1-5, with D perhaps TRBD1 (6 bases). Looked up from germline, CDR1 is MNHNS and CDR2 is SASEGT. The CDR3 loop spans 15 amino acids. The CDR3 DNA is TGTGCCAACAGTGAAGCGCTAGGGGGAAATCAGCCCCAGCATTTT. It yields the protein CANSEALGGNQPQHF.

This clonotype was counted only a few times. The chain recombines TRBV7-2 with TRBJ1-1; a weak D match, TRBD1 (5 bases). V was clipped by 5 bases and J by 5 bases, with 18 bases between them. This CDR3 has 15 residues. In germline, CDR1 is SGHTA, CDR2 FQGNSA. CDR3 coding DNA: TGTGCCAGCAGCCCCTCTGCAGGGCCCTTTACTGAAGCTTTCTTT. Translation gives CASSPSAGPFTEAFF.

This clonotype occurred once. The J gene is TRBJ2-3, the V gene TRBV29-1, with TRBD1 identical over 7 bases. There are 13 residues in the CDR3. The germline V gene encodes CDR1 SQVTM and CDR2 ANQGSEA. Trimming cost V 8 bases and J 4 bases; bases outside gene matches: 9. This chain's CDR3 is CSLETGFPDTQYF. CDR3 sequence (DNA): TGCAGCCTCGAGACAGGGTTTCCAGATACGCAGTATTTT.

This clonotype was counted ten times or more. The chain has TRBV7-9 and TRBJ1-5; 9 bases fit TRBD1. The germline V gene encodes CDR1 SEHNR and CDR2 FQNEAQ (reference sequence). The CDR3 loop spans 16 amino acids. After removal of 4 bases from V and 0 bases from J, the junction contained 4 bases not matched to a gene. CDR3 region: CASSSGTGSSNQPQHF. CDR3 coding DNA: TGTGCCAGCAGCTCCGGGACAGGGTCTAGCAATCAGCCCCAGCATTTT.

This chain uses TRBV24-1 with TRBJ2-3; D not resolved. V lost 5 bases and J lost 0, with 5 bases in between. Per germline, CDR1 KGHDR and CDR2 SFDVKD. CDR3 length equals 13 residues. The CDR3: CATSVPSTDTQYF. CDR3 sequence (DNA): TGTGCCACCAGTGTTCCTAGCACAGATACGCAGTATTTT.

At least ten counts were recorded for this clonotype. V usage is TRBV19 and J usage is TRBJ1-5; D remains ambiguous. Germline V lookup: CDR1 LNHDA, CDR2 SQIVND (reference sequence). The CDR3 runs to 13 residues. Trimming removed 3 bases from V and 7 bases from J, with 10 bases in between. The CDR3 loop is CASSIGVEQPQHF. CDR3 bases: TGTGCCAGTAGTATCGGGGTCGAACAGCCCCAGCATTTT.

With regard to this clonotype: A much larger clone differs from this one at a single base, so this may be a read error. This chain links TRBV12-3 or TRBV12-4 with TRBJ2-1; maybe TRBD2 (6 bases). Trimming removed 1 base from V and 10 bases from J, with 14 bases in between. The CDR3 extends over 14 amino acids. For the CDR3, the DNA is TGTGCCAGCAGTTTAGGACTAGTGGGAGGCGAGCAGTTCTTC. It is translated as CASSLGLVGGEQFF.

This clonotype turned up a few times. The chain combines TRBV5-1 with TRBJ1-1; 8 nucleotides line up with TRBD1. CDR3 size: 15 residues. Germline CDR1 is SGHRS and CDR2 is YFSETQ. With V trimmed by 4 bases and J by 1 base, 6 bases remained unmatched. Here the CDR3 reads CASSIRTGQNTEAFF. CDR3 nucleotide sequence: TGCGCCAGCAGCATTCGGACAGGGCAGAACACTGAAGCTTTCTTT.

For this clonotype: Just one base apart from a much larger clone, this may be a read error. V gene TRBV5-1 combines with J gene TRBJ1-1, with D tentatively TRBD1 (5 bases). This CDR3 is built from 16 residues. Germline CDR1 SGHRS, CDR2 YFSETQ. The CDR3 DNA reads as TGCGCCAGCATGGTCTTCGGGAGCAGGGAGGGCACTAAAGCTTTCTTT. Its protein product is CASMVFGSREGTKAFF.

This clonotype was counted at least ten times. This chain links TRBV6-2 or TRBV6-3 with TRBJ2-3, with TRBD2 as a possible D gene (5 bases). Germline lookup yields CDR1 MNHEY and CDR2 SVGEGT. The CDR3 has 17 amino acids. The ends were cut back, 4 bases at V and 0 bases at J, with 17 bases in the middle. CDR3 coding DNA: TGTGCCAGCAGTTTAGGGAGAGGCCGATCTAGCACAGATACGCAGTATTTT. Translating gives CASSLGRGRSSTDTQYF.